The sequence of this T cell receptor (beta chain) was determined in a study of blood T cells in healthy people across ages. For the study at large: When template switching was applied, about one barcoded beta molecule was captured per two T cells. Study-level findings and limits: Calculation of diversity from one million T cells yielded estimates considered to be underestimates. Whereas aged donors had fewer naive CD4+ cells, long-lived donors had more of them and higher diversity.

CDR3 length equals 16 residues. Germline values: CDR1 SGHKS, CDR2 YYEKEE (reference sequence). V lost 1 base to trimming and J lost 14 bases, with 25 bases between them. A second 7 to 11 cycle PCR used barcoded and J-beta primers. Each cDNA was tagged by a template-switch adaptor containing 12 random nucleotides. TCRdb reanalysed the 5' RACE reads using MiXCR and keeps one entry per CDR3 protein. The table includes 780,000 or so distinct CDR3 sequences, about 53% detected once. This clonotype came up a few times. Its antigen is unidentified. The sequence was collected from a man older than 75 in good health. The chain carries TRBV5-5 and TRBJ2-4, with D perhaps TRBD1 (6 bases). Material for sequencing was blood. CDR3 residues: CASSLSQGRASTTKYF. Here the CDR3 DNA reads TGTGCCAGCAGCTTGTCCCAGGGGCGGGCGTCCACGACTAAGTACTTC.